The sequence of this TCR beta chain was determined in a study of CD8 T cells in Susac syndrome. Study conclusions and caveats: It was acknowledged by the study that relatively few individuals were included in its TCR sequencing and HLA analysis.

Regarding this clonotype: Its matching antigen is unknown.

Roughly 0.45 to 1 ug RNA was reverse transcribed with random hexamers. Multiplex PCR with immunoSEQ amplified the TCR beta CDR3 across 54 Vbeta and 13 Jbeta. TCRdb passed the immunoSEQ multiplex PCR reads through MiXCR, listing each CDR3 protein once. This table has 150,000 to 200,000 distinct CDR3 sequences, approximately 93% appearing once. The V end was cut by 2 bases, the J end by 5 bases, with 9 bases between. This CDR3 spans 13 amino acids. Germline loops: CDR1 LGHDT, CDR2 YNNKEL (reference sequence). Sequencing of TCR beta, carried out with a high-throughput approach, was applied to CD8+ and CD4+ T cells from the blood. The CD8+ and CD4+ T cells were negatively isolated, with the TEMRA cells enriched by FACS.

This TCR was sampled from a human donor with multiple sclerosis. The chain combines TRBV3-1 with TRBJ1-2; D unresolved. Sequencing was done on a sample of CD4+ T cells from PBMCs. This CDR3 is CASSQYMPYGYTF. The DNA for the CDR3 is TGTGCCAGCAGCCAATATATGCCGTATGGCTACACCTTC.